Shown below are 12 T cell receptor beta chains from a single sample sequenced in a study of OX40 agonist ivuxolimab in advanced cancers. This table comes from immunoSEQ multiplex PCR, and its TCRdb copy is limited to in-frame clones, with some not included. Among about 79,000 clones, around 94% were seen once, and the ten largest hold over 9%. The sample consisted of CD4+ or CD8+ T cells sorted from blood, taken in a trial of the OX40 agonist ivuxolimab. The receptors stem from an adult with an advanced solid tumor such as melanoma, head and neck, liver or kidney cancer.

The chain has TRBV2 and TRBJ2-5; TRBD2 aligns across 10 bases. After removal of 5 bases from V and 4 bases from J, the junction contained 13 bases not matched to a gene. The CDR3 consists of 17 residues. Germline V lookup: CDR1 SNHLY, CDR2 FYNNEI. The CDR3 spells CASSFRLAGLVGETQYF. The DNA of the CDR3 is TGTGCCAGCAGTTTTCGACTAGCGGGCCTAGTGGGAGAGACCCAGTACTTC.

This chain connects TRBV5-4 to TRBJ2-1; 8 nucleotides align to TRBD2. Germline-derived CDR1 and CDR2 are SGHNT and YYREEE (reference sequence). The CDR3 has 15 residues. Germline trimming cut 0 bases from V and 3 bases from J; bases unmatched to any gene: 2. The CDR3 sequence: CASSLDLAGYNEQFF. The CDR3 nucleotides are TGTGCCAGCAGCTTGGATCTAGCGGGCTACAATGAGCAGTTCTTC.

The chain is built from TRBV19 and TRBJ1-2; TRBD1 aligns across 8 bases. There are 17 residues in the CDR3. Looked up from germline, CDR1 is LNHDA and CDR2 is SQIVND (reference sequence). The J segment lost 2 bases and the V segment lost 7 bases, leaving 15 bases of the junction unmatched. CDR3 region: CASISPGDRTGNYGYTF. The CDR3, as DNA: TGTGCCAGTATCTCCCCGGGGGACAGGACCGGGAACTATGGCTACACCTTC.

This clone was observed once. This chain connects TRBV4-1 to TRBJ2-3; tentatively, D is TRBD2 (5 bases). V was cut by 0 bases and J by 1 base, with 11 bases left in between. This CDR3 region has 16 residues. Looked up from germline, CDR1 is MGHRA and CDR2 is YSYEKL. The CDR3 sequence: CASSQEGSGGTDTQYF. The CDR3 DNA sequence: TGCGCCAGCAGCCAAGAAGGGAGCGGTGGCACAGATACGCAGTATTTT.

CDR3 bases: TGTGCCAGCAGCTTAGGGGAAAATCGATGGGATACGCAGTATTTT. Encoded protein: CASSLGENRWDTQYF. The chain is built from TRBV11-2 and TRBJ2-3; D is undetermined. Per germline, CDR1 SGHAT and CDR2 FQNNGV. The CDR3 consists of 15 residues. Trimming stripped 1 base from V and 6 bases from J, with 14 bases between. The variable domain in full, completed from reference TRBV11-2 and TRBJ2-3, reads EAGVAQSPRYKIIEKRQSVAFWCNPISGHATLYWYQQILGQGPKLLIQFQNNGVVDDSQLPKDRFSAERLKGVDSTLKIQPAKLEDSAVYLCASSLGENRWDTQYFGPGTRLTVL.

CDR3: CASSLLFRTADTQYF. The CDR3 coding sequence is TGTGCCAGCAGCTTACTCTTTCGGACGGCAGATACGCAGTATTTT. This sequence joins TRBV7-8 and TRBJ2-3, with D unclear. The length of the CDR3 is 15 residues. The germline CDR1 and CDR2 sequences are SGHVS and FQNEAQ. Trimming left V 2 bases short and J 4 bases short, with 13 bases between.

In its sample, this clone was seen a few times. The chain carries TRBV27 and TRBJ2-3; 8 bases fit TRBD2. From germline, CDR1 is MNHEY and CDR2 SMNVEV (reference sequence). V lost 3 bases to trimming and J lost 0 bases; unmatched junction nucleotides: 8. This CDR3 spans 17 amino acids. The CDR3 loop is CASSFSSGGLSTDTQYF. CDR3 nucleotide sequence: TGTGCCAGCAGTTTTTCAAGCGGGGGACTAAGCACAGATACGCAGTATTTT.

The CDR3 protein is CASSNGLSNEQFF. CDR3 DNA sequence: TGTGCCAGTAGTAACGGCTTATCCAATGAGCAGTTCTTC. This chain joins TRBV19 and TRBJ2-1; D is unclear. This CDR3 has 13 amino acids. Per germline, CDR1 LNHDA and CDR2 SQIVND (reference sequence). V lost 4 bases, J lost 6 bases, and 10 bases lay in between.

The rearrangement joins TRBV4-3 to TRBJ2-3; D is uncertain. V lost 1 base, J lost 0 bases, and 8 bases lay in between. CDR3 length: 15 amino acids. Germline V gene data show CDR1 as LGHNA and CDR2 as YSLEER. The CDR3: CASSQGTYSTDTQYF. CDR3 sequence (DNA): TGCGCCAGCAGCCAAGGGACGTACAGCACAGATACGCAGTATTTT.

The rearrangement joins TRBV7-9 to TRBJ2-3, with 9 bases identical to TRBD2. J lost 4 bases, V lost 5 bases, and 10 bases had no gene match. Germline lookup yields CDR1 SEHNR and CDR2 FQNEAQ (reference sequence). The length of the CDR3 is 16 residues. The CDR3 DNA sequence: TGTGCCAGCAGCCCAAGGCGGACTAGCGACGCAGATACGCAGTATTTT. Its translation is CASSPRRTSDADTQYF.

This sequence joins TRBV18 and TRBJ1-5, with D uncertain. The CDR3 runs 16 residues. The V and J ends lost 4 bases and 4 bases respectively, with 17 bases between them. Germline lookup yields CDR1 KGHSH and CDR2 LQKENI. CDR3 nucleotides: TGTGCCAGCTCACTATTGGATTGGCCGTCAAATCAGCCCCAGCATTTT. It yields the protein CASSLLDWPSNQPQHF.

The CDR3 loop reads CASSYFLGDYGYTF. CDR3 DNA sequence: TGTGCCAGCAGTTACTTCCTGGGGGACTATGGCTACACCTTC. The genes are TRBV6-5 and TRBJ1-2; tentative D call: TRBD1 (5 bases). The CDR3 has 14 residues. V shed 1 base and J shed 3 bases, with 9 bases lying between them. Looked up from germline, CDR1 is MNHEY and CDR2 is SVGAGI.